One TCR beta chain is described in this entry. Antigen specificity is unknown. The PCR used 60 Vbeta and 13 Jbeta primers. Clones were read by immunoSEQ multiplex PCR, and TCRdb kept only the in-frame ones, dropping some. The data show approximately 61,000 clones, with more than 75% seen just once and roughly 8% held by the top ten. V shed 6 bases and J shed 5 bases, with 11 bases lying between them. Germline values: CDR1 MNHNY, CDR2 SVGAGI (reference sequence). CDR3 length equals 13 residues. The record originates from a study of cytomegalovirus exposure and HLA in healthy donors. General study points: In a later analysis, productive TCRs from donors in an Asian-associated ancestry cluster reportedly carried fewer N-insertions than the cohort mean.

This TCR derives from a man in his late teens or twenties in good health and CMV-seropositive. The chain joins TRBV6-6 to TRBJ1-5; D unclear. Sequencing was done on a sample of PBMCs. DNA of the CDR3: TGTGCCAGCAGCTCTTTCGAGGATCAGCCCCAGCATTTT. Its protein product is CASSSFEDQPQHF.